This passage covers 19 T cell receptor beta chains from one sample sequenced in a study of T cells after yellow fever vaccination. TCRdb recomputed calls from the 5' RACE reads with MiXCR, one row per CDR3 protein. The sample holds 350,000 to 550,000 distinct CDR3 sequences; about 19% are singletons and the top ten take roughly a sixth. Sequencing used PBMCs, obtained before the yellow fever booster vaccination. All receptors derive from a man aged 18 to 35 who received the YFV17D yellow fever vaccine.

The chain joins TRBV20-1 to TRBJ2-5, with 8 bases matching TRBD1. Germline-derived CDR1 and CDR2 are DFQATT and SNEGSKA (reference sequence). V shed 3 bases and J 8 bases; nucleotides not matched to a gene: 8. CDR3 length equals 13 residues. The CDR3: CSARRLQGVTQYF. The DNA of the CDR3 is TGCAGTGCTAGGAGGCTACAGGGGGTAACCCAGTACTTC.

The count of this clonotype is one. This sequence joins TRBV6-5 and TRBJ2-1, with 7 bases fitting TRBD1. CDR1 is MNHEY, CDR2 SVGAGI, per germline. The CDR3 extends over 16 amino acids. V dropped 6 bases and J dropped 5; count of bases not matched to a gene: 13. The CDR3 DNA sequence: TGTGCCAGCAGGCGACTTACCGGGACAGACAACAATGAGCAGTTCTTC. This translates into CASRRLTGTDNNEQFF.

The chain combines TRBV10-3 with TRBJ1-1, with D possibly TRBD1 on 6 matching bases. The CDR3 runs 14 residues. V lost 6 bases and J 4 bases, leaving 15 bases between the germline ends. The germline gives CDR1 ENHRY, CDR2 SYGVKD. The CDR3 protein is CAIRPGALGTEAFF. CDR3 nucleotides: TGTGCCATCAGGCCAGGGGCTTTGGGCACTGAAGCTTTCTTT.

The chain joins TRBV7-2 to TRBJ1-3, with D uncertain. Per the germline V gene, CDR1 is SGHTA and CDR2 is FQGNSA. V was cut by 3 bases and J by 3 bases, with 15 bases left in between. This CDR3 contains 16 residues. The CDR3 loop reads CASSLNRGGNGNTIYF. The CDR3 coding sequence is TGTGCCAGCAGCTTGAATCGGGGAGGGAATGGAAACACCATATATTTT.

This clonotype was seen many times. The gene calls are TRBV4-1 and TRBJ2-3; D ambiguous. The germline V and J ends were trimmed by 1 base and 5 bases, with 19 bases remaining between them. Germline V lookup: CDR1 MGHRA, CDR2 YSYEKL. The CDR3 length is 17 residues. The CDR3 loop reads CASSQVGRTEGGDTQYF. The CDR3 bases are TGCGCCAGCAGCCAAGTGGGAAGAACCGAAGGTGGAGATACGCAGTATTTT.

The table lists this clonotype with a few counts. DNA for the CDR3: TGTGCCAGCAGCTTGGCGTCACAAGGGAACACCGGGGAGCTGTTTTTT. Its translation is CASSLASQGNTGELFF. The chain joins TRBV5-6 to TRBJ2-2; D is uncertain. V was pared by 0 bases and J by 1 base, with 10 bases between. The CDR3 covers 16 residues. Germline CDR1 and CDR2: SGHDT and YYEEEE.

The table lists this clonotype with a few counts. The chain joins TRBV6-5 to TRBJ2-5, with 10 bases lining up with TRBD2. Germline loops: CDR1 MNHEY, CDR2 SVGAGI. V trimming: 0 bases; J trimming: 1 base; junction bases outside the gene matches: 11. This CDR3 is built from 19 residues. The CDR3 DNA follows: TGTGCCAGCAGTTACTCGAGGATCGGTAGCGGGGGGCCCCAAGAGACCCAGTACTTC. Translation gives CASSYSRIGSGGPQETQYF.

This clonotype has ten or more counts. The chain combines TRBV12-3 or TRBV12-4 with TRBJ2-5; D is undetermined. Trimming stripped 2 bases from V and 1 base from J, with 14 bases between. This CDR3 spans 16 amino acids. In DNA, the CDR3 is TGTGCCAGCAGTTTAAATTCCGCGGCCTTCCAAGAGACCCAGTACTTC. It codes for CASSLNSAAFQETQYF.

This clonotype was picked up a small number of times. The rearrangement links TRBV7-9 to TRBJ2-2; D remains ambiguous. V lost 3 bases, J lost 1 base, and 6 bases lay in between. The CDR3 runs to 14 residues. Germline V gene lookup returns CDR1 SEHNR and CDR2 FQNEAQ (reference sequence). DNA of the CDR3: TGTGCCAGCAGCTTGACACAGAACACCGGGGAGCTGTTTTTT. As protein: CASSLTQNTGELFF.

DNA of the CDR3: TGTGCCAGCAGTTATGCCGGGAATCGAGATACGCAGTATTTT. Amino acids: CASSYAGNRDTQYF. The V call is TRBV6-5, the J call TRBJ2-3; possibly TRBD2 for D (5 bases). Germline lookup yields CDR1 MNHEY and CDR2 SVGAGI. The CDR3 has 14 amino acids. V was cut by 3 bases and J by 5 bases, with 12 bases left in between.

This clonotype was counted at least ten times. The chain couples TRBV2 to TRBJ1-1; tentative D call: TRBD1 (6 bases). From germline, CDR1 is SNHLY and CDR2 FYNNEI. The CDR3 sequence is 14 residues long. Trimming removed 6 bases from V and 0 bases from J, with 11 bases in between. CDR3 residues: CASSRDIMNTEAFF. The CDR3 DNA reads TGTGCCAGCAGCAGGGACATCATGAACACTGAAGCTTTCTTT.

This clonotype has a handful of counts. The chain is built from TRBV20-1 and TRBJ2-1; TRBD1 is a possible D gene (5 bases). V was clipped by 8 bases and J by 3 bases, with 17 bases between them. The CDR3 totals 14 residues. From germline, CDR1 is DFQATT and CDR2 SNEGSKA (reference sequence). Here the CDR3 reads CSSPGALVYNEQFF. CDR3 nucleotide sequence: TGCAGTTCTCCTGGGGCGCTGGTCTACAATGAGCAGTTCTTC.

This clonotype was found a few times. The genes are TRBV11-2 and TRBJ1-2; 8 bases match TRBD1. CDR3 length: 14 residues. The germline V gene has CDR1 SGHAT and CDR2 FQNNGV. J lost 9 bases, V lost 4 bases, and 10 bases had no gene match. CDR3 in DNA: TGTGCCAGCAGCTCCTCGATTGGACAGGGTCGCTACACCTTC. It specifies CASSSSIGQGRYTF. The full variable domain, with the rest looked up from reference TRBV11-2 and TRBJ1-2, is EAGVAQSPRYKIIEKRQSVAFWCNPISGHATLYWYQQILGQGPKLLIQFQNNGVVDDSQLPKDRFSAERLKGVDSTLKIQPAKLEDSAVYLCASSSSIGQGRYTFGSGTRLTVV.

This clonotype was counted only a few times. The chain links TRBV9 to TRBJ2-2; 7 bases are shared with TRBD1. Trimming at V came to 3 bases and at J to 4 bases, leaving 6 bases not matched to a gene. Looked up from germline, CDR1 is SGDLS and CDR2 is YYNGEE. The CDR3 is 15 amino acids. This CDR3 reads CASSGGPGGTGELFF. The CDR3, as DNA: TGTGCCAGCAGCGGGGGACCAGGGGGCACCGGGGAGCTGTTTTTT.

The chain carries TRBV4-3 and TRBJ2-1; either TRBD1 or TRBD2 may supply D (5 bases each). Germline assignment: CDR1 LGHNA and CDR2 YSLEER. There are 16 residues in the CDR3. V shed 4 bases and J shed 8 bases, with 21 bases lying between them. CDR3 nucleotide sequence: TGCGCCAGCAGCCCCCTTTCGGGCGGTCTGGGGGATGAGCAGTTCTTC. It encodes CASSPLSGGLGDEQFF.

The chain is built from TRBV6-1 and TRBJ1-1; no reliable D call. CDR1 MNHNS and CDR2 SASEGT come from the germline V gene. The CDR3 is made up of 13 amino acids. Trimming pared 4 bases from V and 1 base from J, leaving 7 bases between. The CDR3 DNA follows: TGTGCCAGCAGTGTACGGTGGAACACTGAAGCTTTCTTT. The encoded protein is CASSVRWNTEAFF.

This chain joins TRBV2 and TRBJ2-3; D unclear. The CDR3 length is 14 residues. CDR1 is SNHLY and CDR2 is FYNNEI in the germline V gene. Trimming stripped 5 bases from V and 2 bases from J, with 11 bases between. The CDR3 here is CASSRPSNTDTQYF. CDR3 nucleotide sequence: TGTGCCAGCAGTCGGCCCTCCAACACAGATACGCAGTATTTT.

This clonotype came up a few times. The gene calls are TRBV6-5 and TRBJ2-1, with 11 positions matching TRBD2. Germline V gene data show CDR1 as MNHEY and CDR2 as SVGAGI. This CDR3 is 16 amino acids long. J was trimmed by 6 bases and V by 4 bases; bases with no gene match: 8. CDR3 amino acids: CASSWGLAGGRNEQFF. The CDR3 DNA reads TGTGCCAGCAGTTGGGGGCTAGCGGGGGGCCGCAATGAGCAGTTCTTC.

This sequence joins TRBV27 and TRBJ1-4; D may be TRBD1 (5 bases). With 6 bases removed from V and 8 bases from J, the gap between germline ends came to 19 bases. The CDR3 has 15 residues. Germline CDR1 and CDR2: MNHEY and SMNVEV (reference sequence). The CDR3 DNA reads TGTGCCAGCAGCCCCGTGTGGAGGGGTGAAGAAAAACTGTTTTTT. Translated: CASSPVWRGEEKLFF.